One and the same sample provided the 5 T cell receptor beta chains below, sequenced in a study of blood T cells in healthy people across ages. Alongside a J-beta primer mix, a sample-barcoded 5' primer served in a second PCR lasting about 6 to 11 cycles. TCRdb re-derived calls from the 5' RACE reads in MiXCR, one entry per CDR3 protein. Altogether about 640,000 distinct CDR3 sequences are present, roughly three fifths being singletons, with the ten largest covering over 30%. The source material was blood. Every receptor here comes from a man in his fifties or sixties in good health.

As for this clonotype: A clone one base away is much larger, so this may be a read error. The chain joins TRBV4-1 to TRBJ1-1; the D is unclear. Germline-derived CDR1 and CDR2 are MGHRA and YSYEKL. The CDR3 contains 15 residues. The V gene lost 0 bases and the J gene lost 3 bases, with 11 bases spanning the gap. The CDR3 reads CASSQDRGVYTEAFF. The CDR3 DNA reads TGCGCCAGCAGCCAAGATCGGGGAGTATACACTGAAGCTTTCTTT.

This clonotype has a handful of counts. The CDR3 sequence: CASSFQGYQETQYF. The CDR3 nucleotides are TGTGCCAGCAGCTTCCAGGGGTATCAAGAGACCCAGTACTTC. The V call is TRBV7-2, the J call TRBJ2-5; maybe TRBD1 (6 bases). V gave up 3 bases and J gave up 2 bases, with 10 bases separating them. The CDR3 totals 14 residues. Germline CDR1 and CDR2: SGHTA and FQGNSA.

In this sample, this clonotype turned up a few times. This chain links TRBV2 with TRBJ2-4; 11 bases match TRBD2. Germline V lookup: CDR1 SNHLY, CDR2 FYNNEI. The junction had 6 bases not matched to a gene; V was cut back by 6 bases and J by 8 bases. The CDR3 spans 14 residues. Written as DNA, the CDR3 is TGTGCCAGCAGGGTAGCGGGGGGGCTGGACATTCAGTACTTC. Its protein product is CASRVAGGLDIQYF.

The gene calls are TRBV12-3 or TRBV12-4 and TRBJ1-2; TRBD1 matches 7 bases. The V and J ends lost 4 bases and 8 bases, in that order; junction bases with no gene match: 4. The length of the CDR3 is 12 residues. CDR3 protein: CASSWQGGGYTF. CDR3 bases: TGTGCCAGCAGTTGGCAGGGGGGAGGCTACACCTTC.

Only one count was recorded for this clonotype. The chain couples TRBV9 to TRBJ2-5; D gene unclear. The J call is in doubt because the DNA end fits TRBJ2-7 better. CDR1 and CDR2 (germline): SGDLS, YYNGEE. The CDR3 has 12 residues. For the CDR3, the DNA is TGTGCCAGCGGAGTTAGGTGGGACGAGCAGTACTTC. Translated, it gives CASGVRWDEQYF.